The next 14 T cell receptor beta chains were all read from a single sample in a study of blood T cell repertoires in COVID-19. Sequencing used immunoSEQ multiplex PCR; TCRdb keeps in-frame clones, though not all of them. The sample lists more than 150,000 clones, about nine tenths occurring once. The sequencing input was PBMCs or T cells enriched from blood (not recorded which). The source of these receptors is a woman in her twenties or thirties who had recovered from COVID-19.

The rearrangement links TRBV19 to TRBJ2-1, with 10 bases lining up with TRBD1. V trimming: 5 bases; J trimming: 9 bases; junction bases outside the gene matches: 7. CDR1 is LNHDA and CDR2 is SQIVND in the germline V gene (reference sequence). The CDR3 runs 14 residues. The CDR3 reads CASSGRTGGIEQFF. The CDR3 DNA reads TGTGCCAGTAGTGGAAGGACAGGGGGGATTGAGCAGTTCTTC.

This rearrangement joins TRBV30 to TRBJ2-7; TRBD1 might be the D (6 bases). The germline V gene encodes CDR1 GTSNPN and CDR2 SVGIG (reference sequence). V was trimmed by 0 bases and J by 6 bases, leaving 9 bases between them. The CDR3 contains 12 residues. CDR3 region: CAWSVQGREQYF. CDR3 nucleotide sequence: TGTGCCTGGAGTGTACAGGGCCGCGAGCAGTACTTC.

The CDR3 is CASSLSQGNQPQHF. CDR3 bases: TGTGCCAGCAGCTTATCTCAGGGGAATCAGCCCCAGCATTTT. J is TRBJ1-5 and V is TRBV7-8, with D tentatively TRBD1 (6 bases). Trimming stripped 2 bases from V and 4 bases from J, with 9 bases between. The germline V gene encodes CDR1 SGHVS and CDR2 FQNEAQ. CDR3 size: 14 residues.

The chain joins TRBV7-2 to TRBJ1-3; no clear D. V was cut by 5 bases and J by 0 bases, with 14 bases left in between. The CDR3 is 16 residues long. The V gene's germline CDR1 is SGHTA and CDR2 FQGNSA. The CDR3 region is CASSRGDLNSGNTIYF. CDR3 bases: TGTGCCAGCAGCCGTGGAGACCTAAACTCTGGAAACACCATATATTTT. Full variable domain (rest looked up from reference TRBV7-2 and TRBJ1-3): GAGVSQSPSNKVTEKGKDVELRCDPISGHTALYWYRQSLGQGLEFLIYFQGNSAPDKSGLPSDRFSAERTGGSVSTLTIQRTQQEDSAVYLCASSRGDLNSGNTIYFGEGSWLTVV.

The chain employs TRBV5-4 and TRBJ1-6; D not resolved. V lost 0 bases to trimming and J lost 0 bases, with 13 bases between them. From germline, CDR1 is SGHNT and CDR2 YYREEE (reference sequence). The CDR3 sequence is 18 residues long. This chain's CDR3 is CASSLGHAGSSYNSPLHF. CDR3 DNA sequence: TGTGCCAGCAGCTTGGGGCACGCCGGGAGCTCCTATAATTCACCCCTCCACTTT.

This chain uses TRBV15 with TRBJ2-2, with D tentatively TRBD2 (5 bases). Germline CDR1 and CDR2: LNHNV and YYDKDF (reference sequence). V shed 0 bases and J shed 5 bases, with 16 bases lying between them. The CDR3 contains 17 residues. The CDR3 reads CATSRDRGRRNTGELFF. In DNA, the CDR3 is TGTGCCACCAGCAGAGATCGCGGGCGGAGAAATACCGGGGAGCTGTTTTTT. The full variable domain, its missing parts supplied by reference TRBV15 and TRBJ2-2, is DAMVIQNPRYQVTQFGKPVTLSCSQTLNHNVMYWYQQKSSQAPKLLFHYYDKDFNNEADTPDNFQSRRPNTSFCFLDIRSPGLGDTAMYLCATSRDRGRRNTGELFFGEGSRLTVL.

This chain uses TRBV9 with TRBJ2-3, with unresolved D. In germline, CDR1 is SGDLS, CDR2 YYNGEE. Between the trimmed V and J ends, which lost 0 bases and 6 bases, there was a span of 14 bases. The CDR3 sequence is 15 residues long. The CDR3 DNA reads as TGTGCCAGCAGCGTAGACTTTTTACTCGCGGATACGCAGTATTTT. Residues: CASSVDFLLADTQYF.

V and J are TRBV7-9 and TRBJ2-4; 7 bases match TRBD2. The CDR3 has 16 amino acids. V gave up 1 base and J gave up 3 bases; unmatched junction bases: 6. From germline, CDR1 is SEHNR and CDR2 FQNEAQ (reference sequence). CDR3 amino acids: CASSLEVAGDKNIQYF. The CDR3 DNA is TGTGCCAGCAGCTTAGAGGTTGCGGGGGACAAAAACATTCAGTACTTC. Using reference TRBV7-9 and TRBJ2-4 for the parts outside the CDR3, the full variable domain is DTGVSQNPRHKITKRGQNVTFRCDPISEHNRLYWYRQTLGQGPEFLTYFQNEAQLEKSRLLSDRFSAERPKGSFSTLEIQRTEQGDSAMYLCASSLEVAGDKNIQYFGAGTRLSVL.

V and J are TRBV5-6 and TRBJ1-4, with TRBD1 matching over 11 bases. Germline-derived CDR1 and CDR2 are SGHDT and YYEEEE. The junction had 5 bases not matched to a gene; V was cut back by 3 bases and J by 7 bases. The CDR3 consists of 15 residues. CDR3 DNA: TGTGCCAGCAGCTCGGACAGGGGGCGAGGTGAAAAACTGTTTTTT. Amino acids: CASSSDRGRGEKLFF.

The rearrangement joins TRBV14 to TRBJ2-4; tentatively, D is TRBD2 (6 bases). Germline CDR1 is SGHDN and CDR2 is FVKESK. The V and J ends lost 0 bases and 1 base respectively, with 10 bases between them. CDR3 size: 16 residues. This chain's CDR3 is CASSQDFGGAKNIQYF. CDR3 sequence (DNA): TGTGCCAGCAGCCAAGATTTTGGAGGGGCCAAAAACATTCAGTACTTC.

This rearrangement joins TRBV9 to TRBJ2-1, with 7 bases identical to TRBD1. Germline trimming cut 4 bases from V and 4 bases from J; bases unmatched to any gene: 8. Germline lookup yields CDR1 SGDLS and CDR2 YYNGEE. This CDR3 has 15 amino acids. CDR3 sequence (DNA): TGTGCCAGCAGCTCAGGGGGACGGTCATACAATGAGCAGTTCTTC. It yields the protein CASSSGGRSYNEQFF.

This clone was observed a handful of times. The CDR3: CASSPTTSGSTDTQYF. The CDR3 DNA reads as TGTGCCAGCAGCCCAACGACTAGCGGGAGCACAGATACGCAGTATTTT. The chain joins TRBV7-9 to TRBJ2-3; 10 positions agree with TRBD2. The CDR3 covers 16 residues. V was pared by 5 bases and J by 0 bases, with 5 bases of the junction left unmatched. Looked up from germline, CDR1 is SEHNR and CDR2 is FQNEAQ (reference sequence).

The rearrangement joins TRBV7-2 to TRBJ2-4; TRBD2 might be the D (6 bases). The CDR3 is 15 amino acids. Germline CDR1 and CDR2: SGHTA and FQGNSA. The V end was cut by 1 base, the J end by 4 bases, with 11 bases between. In DNA, the CDR3 is TGTGCCAGCAGCTTAGACGTAGCGGTTAAAAACATTCAGTACTTC. This gives the protein CASSLDVAVKNIQYF.

This clone was recorded once. This chain uses TRBV10-3 with TRBJ2-7; TRBD2 aligns across 11 bases. This CDR3 contains 16 residues. CDR1 and CDR2 (germline): ENHRY, SYGVKD. With 4 bases clipped from V and 0 bases from J, the junction kept 5 bases outside the gene matches. The CDR3: CAISAGLAGASYEQYF. CDR3 coding DNA: TGTGCCATCAGTGCTGGACTAGCGGGTGCCTCCTACGAGCAGTACTTC.